These 5 T cell receptor beta chains originate from one sample sequenced in a study of CD8 T cells in Susac syndrome. An input of 0.5 to 1 ug of RNA was subjected to reverse transcription using random hexamers. TCRdb recomputed calls from the immunoSEQ multiplex PCR reads with MiXCR, one row per CDR3 protein. Of approximately 100,000 distinct CDR3 sequences in the sample, 90% to 96% were seen once. The sequencing input was CD4+ T cells from PBMCs. The origin of the receptors is a human donor in good health.

This chain connects TRBV12-5 to TRBJ2-3; tentative D call: TRBD1 (6 bases). CDR1 is LGHNT and CDR2 is FRNRAP in the germline V gene. The CDR3 has 12 amino acids. V shed 0 bases and J shed 8 bases, with 6 bases lying between them. The CDR3 coding sequence is TGTGCTAGTGGTTTGGTACAGGGTACGCAGTATTTT. Its protein product is CASGLVQGTQYF. Full variable domain (outside the CDR3, taken from reference TRBV12-5 and TRBJ2-3): DARVTQTPRHKVTEMGQEVTMRCQPILGHNTVFWYRQTMMQGLELLAYFRNRAPLDDSGMPKDRFSAEMPDATLATLKIQPSEPRDSAVYFCASGLVQGTQYFGPGTRLTVL.

This clonotype was found once. This chain links TRBV5-1 with TRBJ2-7, with D perhaps TRBD2 (6 bases). Germline V gives CDR1 SGHRS, CDR2 YFSETQ. The V end was cut by 4 bases, the J end by 3 bases, with 14 bases between. This CDR3 is 14 amino acids long. The CDR3 spells CASSPITGSYEQYF. For the CDR3, the DNA is TGCGCCAGCAGCCCCATCACCGGGAGCTACGAGCAGTACTTC.

The chain carries TRBV20-1 and TRBJ1-2; unclear D gene. Germline assignment: CDR1 DFQATT and CDR2 SNEGSKA (reference sequence). The V end was cut by 6 bases, the J end by 3 bases, with 8 bases between. The CDR3 runs to 11 residues. CDR3 region: CSAESDYGYTF. Here the CDR3 DNA reads TGCAGTGCGGAAAGTGACTATGGCTACACCTTC.

The chain couples TRBV15 to TRBJ1-2, with D possibly TRBD1 on 5 matching bases. This CDR3 has 14 amino acids. Trimming removed 3 bases from V and 3 bases from J, with 11 bases in between. CDR1 is LNHNV and CDR2 is YYDKDF in the germline V gene (reference sequence). Written as DNA, the CDR3 is TGTGCCACCAGCAGTGCCGGGACGGACTATGGCTACACCTTC. Translating gives CATSSAGTDYGYTF. The complete variable domain, with remaining parts taken from reference TRBV15 and TRBJ1-2, reads DAMVIQNPRYQVTQFGKPVTLSCSQTLNHNVMYWYQQKSSQAPKLLFHYYDKDFNNEADTPDNFQSRRPNTSFCFLDIRSPGLGDTAMYLCATSSAGTDYGYTFGSGTRLTVV.

The chain uses TRBV6-6 and TRBJ1-2, with a possible D match to TRBD1 (5 bases). The CDR3 sequence is 16 residues long. Germline loops: CDR1 MNHNY, CDR2 SVGAGI (reference sequence). Trimming removed 7 bases at V and 6 bases at J, with 24 bases between. CDR3 amino acids: CASINGGFGGSDGYTF. CDR3 sequence (DNA): TGTGCCAGCATTAACGGGGGGTTCGGCGGATCGGATGGCTACACCTTC.